This passage covers 29 T cell receptor beta chains from one sample sequenced in a study of Graves' ophthalmopathy and Graves' hyperthyroidism. The authors amplified TCR beta CDR3 regions from RNA transcripts. The first round was an RT-PCR with HTBI primers, and the second round was a multiplex PCR. TCRdb re-analysed the multiplex PCR reads in MiXCR, keeping a single row per CDR3 protein. The sample lists roughly 400,000 distinct CDR3 sequences, roughly 15% occurring once. Sequencing was carried out using peripheral blood. The receptors here all came from an adult woman with stable Graves' hyperthyroidism.

This clonotype has at least ten counts. The J gene is TRBJ2-5, the V gene TRBV9; no clear D. Germline V gene data show CDR1 as SGDLS and CDR2 as YYNGEE. V lost 1 base to trimming and J lost 4 bases, with 11 bases between them. CDR3 size: 14 residues. For the CDR3, the DNA is TGTGCCAGCAGCGTAACAATCGACCCAGAGACCCAGTACTTC. Translated, it gives CASSVTIDPETQYF.

Regarding this clonotype: With a much larger clone just one base away, this may be a read error. Because the CDR3 is missing its conserved closing phenylalanine or tryptophan, this is likely a read error. V and J are TRBV5-4 and TRBJ1-2; D is undetermined. V lost 2 bases and J lost 8, with 13 bases in between. CDR3 length: 13 amino acids. Germline CDR1 and CDR2: SGHNT and YYREEE (reference sequence). CDR3 sequence: CASSFLALRGYTY. The CDR3 nucleotides are TGTGCCAGCAGCTTCCTGGCCCTCCGGGGCTACACCTAC.

This clonotype was detected ten times or more. V and J are TRBV4-1 and TRBJ2-7, with 9 bases aligning to TRBD1. Per germline, CDR1 MGHRA and CDR2 YSYEKL. Unmatched junction bases numbered 7, after V lost 4 bases and J lost 3 bases. The CDR3 has 15 amino acids. CDR3 sequence: CASSLRDREGYEQYF. CDR3 in DNA: TGCGCCAGCAGCCTACGGGACAGGGAAGGCTACGAGCAGTACTTC.

This clonotype was found many times. The V and J genes are TRBV4-1 and TRBJ1-2; no clear D gene. CDR3 length: 14 residues. V was clipped by 1 base and J by 1 base, with 7 bases between them. CDR1 is MGHRA and CDR2 is YSYEKL in the germline V gene. DNA of the CDR3: TGCGCCAGCAGCCAAGGGGCCATTAACTATGGCTACACCTTC. Its translation: CASSQGAINYGYTF.

There are a few counts of this clonotype. The rearrangement links TRBV10-3 to TRBJ2-7; either TRBD1 or TRBD2 may fit D (5 bases each). Germline assignment: CDR1 ENHRY and CDR2 SYGVKD. Trimming left V 3 bases short and J 6 bases short, with 21 bases between. CDR3 length: 16 amino acids. The CDR3 nucleotides read TGTGCCATCAGTGATTCGCCGGGACCCTACGGAATCGAGCAGTACTTC. Protein: CAISDSPGPYGIEQYF.

This clonotype has a count of ten or more. V gene TRBV12-3 or TRBV12-4 combines with J gene TRBJ2-7; no definite D call. The CDR3 loop spans 13 amino acids. V lost 4 bases to trimming and J lost 3 bases, with 10 bases between them. The CDR3 loop reads CASSSAYNYEQYF. CDR3 nucleotide sequence: TGTGCCAGCAGTTCGGCCTACAACTACGAGCAGTACTTC.

Regarding this clonotype: It may be a read error: a sequence one base away is much more abundant. This chain links TRBV19 with TRBJ2-6, with TRBD1 matching over 9 bases. This CDR3 is built from 19 residues. Germline CDR1 reads LNHDA; CDR2 reads SQIVND (reference sequence). CDR3 loop: CASSSIGTGLVSGANVMTF. CDR3 coding DNA: TGTGCCAGTAGTAGTATCGGGACAGGGCTAGTCTCTGGGGCCAACGTCATGACTTTC. Supplemented by reference TRBV19 and TRBJ2-6, the full variable domain reads DGGITQSPKYLFRKEGQNVTLSCEQNLNHDAMYWYRQDPGQGLRLIYYSQIVNDFQKGDIAEGYSVSREKKESFPLTVTSAQKNPTAFYLCASSSIGTGLVSGANVMTFGAGSRLTVL.

The sample holds many counts of this clonotype. The rearrangement uses TRBV29-1 and TRBJ2-7; no firm D call. The CDR3 is 14 amino acids. Germline V gene lookup returns CDR1 SQVTM and CDR2 ANQGSEA. V was shortened by 2 bases and J by 2 bases, with 13 bases between the two germline ends. CDR3 nucleotide sequence: TGCAGCGTTGAAAGCCCCAGCTCTCCCTACGAGCAGTACTTC. Translation gives CSVESPSSPYEQYF.

This clonotype was counted ten times or more. This chain links TRBV6-4 with TRBJ2-6; D is uncertain. Trimming took 7 bases from V and 0 from J, leaving 10 bases between them. The CDR3 loop spans 15 amino acids. Germline CDR1 is MRHNA and CDR2 is SNTAGT. The CDR3: CASKQENSGANVLTF. The CDR3 DNA reads as TGTGCCAGCAAGCAGGAAAACTCTGGGGCCAACGTCCTGACTTTC.

This clonotype showed up many times. In nucleotides, the CDR3 is TGTGCCAGCAGTTTACCAGGAGCAGCCAAAAACATTCAGTACTTC. It specifies CASSLPGAAKNIQYF. V gene TRBV27 combines with J gene TRBJ2-4; D call uncertain. The CDR3 contains 15 residues. Germline V gene sequence: CDR1 MNHEY, CDR2 SMNVEV (reference sequence). Trimming took 2 bases from V and 0 from J, leaving 8 bases between them.

At least ten counts were recorded for this clonotype. The chain links TRBV6-2 or TRBV6-3 to TRBJ2-7; tentatively, D is TRBD2 (5 bases). The germline V gene has CDR1 MNHEY and CDR2 SVGEGT. The CDR3 has 17 amino acids. Trimming stripped 0 bases from V and 6 bases from J, with 21 bases between. The CDR3 coding sequence is TGTGCCAGCAGTTACTCGACACTAGTACGACTTAGCCGCGAGCAGTACTTC. Amino acid sequence: CASSYSTLVRLSREQYF.

This clonotype was seen repeatedly, ten times or more. This may be a read error, as it is one base from a much larger clone. The CDR3 region has the DNA TGTGCCAACAGTTCGGGTCAGCCCCAGCATTTT. It encodes CANSSGQPQHF. V usage is TRBV6-2 or TRBV6-3 and J usage is TRBJ1-5; no reliable D call. Germline CDR1 and CDR2: MNHEY and SVGEGT. This CDR3 spans 11 amino acids.

This clonotype was seen repeatedly, ten times or more. This chain links TRBV7-2 with TRBJ2-7, with no clear D. The CDR3 sequence is 15 residues long. Trimming stripped 2 bases from V and 0 bases from J, with 11 bases between. Germline loops: CDR1 SGHTA, CDR2 FQGNSA. The chain's CDR3 is CASSLRRTVSYEQYF. The CDR3 DNA reads TGTGCCAGCAGCTTACGACGGACGGTCTCCTACGAGCAGTACTTC. The full variable domain, its missing parts supplied by reference TRBV7-2 and TRBJ2-7, is GAGVSQSPSNKVTEKGKDVELRCDPISGHTALYWYRQSLGQGLEFLIYFQGNSAPDKSGLPSDRFSAERTGGSVSTLTIQRTQQEDSAVYLCASSLRRTVSYEQYFGPGTRLTVT.

This clonotype was detected ten times or more. The chain carries TRBV6-5 and TRBJ2-7; the match to TRBD1 covers 8 bases. CDR1 and CDR2 from the germline V gene are MNHEY and SVGAGI. V was pared by 6 bases and J by 3 bases, with 4 bases of the junction left unmatched. The CDR3 has 13 amino acids. CDR3 sequence reads: CASRGQGDYEQYF. DNA of the CDR3: TGTGCCAGCAGAGGACAGGGCGACTACGAGCAGTACTTC.

This clonotype showed up many times. V is TRBV4-2 and J is TRBJ1-2; D gene uncertain. Trimming removed 4 bases at V and 8 bases at J, with 26 bases between. CDR3 length: 17 residues. CDR1 and CDR2 (germline): LGHNA, YNFKEQ. CDR3 nucleotide sequence: TGTGCCAGCAGCCGAACGGGGTCACCTTGGGAGATGGAGGGCTACACCTTC. Protein sequence: CASSRTGSPWEMEGYTF.

This clonotype was found many times. The gene calls are TRBV10-3 and TRBJ2-2, with D maybe TRBD2 (6 bases). This CDR3 contains 14 residues. The V gene lost 10 bases and the J gene lost 6 bases, with 18 bases spanning the gap. Germline loops: CDR1 ENHRY, CDR2 SYGVKD. The CDR3 DNA reads TGTGCCACGAGGGATTCGGGCGGGGCCGGGGAGCTGTTTTTT. This codes for CATRDSGGAGELFF.

The chain carries TRBV3-1 and TRBJ1-1; no definite D call. Trimming pared 3 bases from V and 5 bases from J, leaving 10 bases between. The CDR3 has 13 residues. CDR1 is LGHDT and CDR2 is YNNKEL in the germline V gene (reference sequence). CDR3 nucleotides: TGTGCCAGCAGCCAGGGGTTGCGAACTGAAGCTTTCTTT. The encoded protein is CASSQGLRTEAFF.

This clonotype was seen many times. The gene calls are TRBV5-5 and TRBJ2-7; a possible D gene is TRBD2 (6 bases). CDR3 length equals 14 residues. Deletions cut 1 base from V and 2 bases from J, with 10 bases between. Germline CDR1 is SGHKS and CDR2 is YYEKEE (reference sequence). The CDR3 DNA reads as TGTGCCAGCAGCTTGCGGGAGCGAACCTACGAGCAGTACTTC. This gives the protein CASSLRERTYEQYF.

In its sample, this clonotype was seen many times. The rearrangement uses TRBV20-1 and TRBJ1-2; no reliable D call. The V and J ends lost 1 base and 4 bases respectively, with 16 bases between them. Germline lookup yields CDR1 DFQATT and CDR2 SNEGSKA (reference sequence). The CDR3 consists of 15 residues. For the CDR3, the DNA is TGCAGTGCTAGAGTGAACGTAGGGTCGGGCTATGGCTACACCTTC. Amino acid sequence: CSARVNVGSGYGYTF.

This clonotype has a handful of counts. The CDR3 spells CASSPPGNQETQYF. The CDR3 bases are TGTGCCAGCTCACCACCGGGCAACCAAGAGACCCAGTACTTC. This chain links TRBV18 with TRBJ2-5; D remains ambiguous. Trimming pared 0 bases from V and 0 bases from J, leaving 5 bases between. Germline V gives CDR1 KGHSH, CDR2 LQKENI. This CDR3 has 14 amino acids.

This clonotype was seen once. The chain carries TRBV7-2 and TRBJ1-6, with a tentative D call TRBD1 (5 bases). Germline CDR1 and CDR2: SGHTA and FQGNSA. The V and J ends lost 1 base and 9 bases respectively, with 13 bases between them. CDR3 length equals 15 residues. The CDR3, as DNA: TGTGCCAGCAGCTTAGATGGGGGTCGGGGTTCACCCCTCCACTTT. This encodes CASSLDGGRGSPLHF.

This clonotype was counted ten times or more. V gene TRBV28 combines with J gene TRBJ1-2; TRBD1 might be the D (5 bases). The CDR3 totals 18 residues. V lost 6 bases and J 2 bases, leaving 25 bases between the germline ends. Germline loops: CDR1 MDHEN, CDR2 SYDVKM. The CDR3 DNA sequence: TGTGCCAGCAGCCTCCCATCCCGTGGGCAGGGAGGGAACTATGGCTACACCTTC. This sequence encodes CASSLPSRGQGGNYGYTF.

This clonotype was seen many times. The chain recombines TRBV2 with TRBJ2-7, with D perhaps TRBD2 (6 bases). Germline-derived CDR1 and CDR2 are SNHLY and FYNNEI. This CDR3 spans 14 amino acids. V lost 7 bases and J 9 bases, leaving 22 bases between the germline ends. Written as DNA, the CDR3 is TGTGCCAGCACTCCATATGGGACTGCTCTACGGCAGTACTTC. Translation gives CASTPYGTALRQYF.

This clonotype occurred many times. The V and J genes are TRBV30 and TRBJ2-7, with 8 bases lining up with TRBD1. CDR3 size: 14 residues. J gave up 5 bases and V 5 bases, and 11 bases lay outside the gene matches. Germline V lookup: CDR1 GTSNPN, CDR2 SVGIG (reference sequence). The CDR3 DNA sequence: TGTGCCTGGTCCCCGGACAGGGAGGTAGACGAGCAGTACTTC. Translated: CAWSPDREVDEQYF.

This clonotype was seen repeatedly, ten times or more. This chain joins TRBV10-2 and TRBJ2-2, with 14 bases identical to TRBD2. The V and J ends lost 7 bases and 6 bases, in that order; junction bases with no gene match: 10. The germline V gene encodes CDR1 WSHSY and CDR2 SAAADI. This CDR3 has 17 residues. CDR3 loop: CASIKAPTSGRAGELFF. The CDR3, as DNA: TGCGCCAGCATTAAAGCCCCGACTAGCGGGAGGGCCGGGGAGCTGTTTTTT.

To note about this clonotype: The junction does not match germline at one end; this may be a read error. The genes are TRBV30 and TRBJ1-1; D is undetermined. This CDR3 is 11 amino acids long. Germline V gives CDR1 GTSNPN, CDR2 SVGIG (reference sequence). CDR3 sequence (DNA): TGTGCCTGGAGTGTTGAGTGGAGGGCTCTCTTT. Amino acid sequence: CAWSVEWRALF.

This clonotype was seen ten or more times. The rearrangement uses TRBV6-2 or TRBV6-3 and TRBJ2-5, with D possibly being TRBD2 (6 bases). CDR1 and CDR2 (germline): MNHEY, SVGEGT. Trimming pared 4 bases from V and 0 bases from J, leaving 18 bases between. There are 17 residues in the CDR3. The CDR3 bases are TGTGCCAGCAGTTCCCTCACCGGGACTCTGTACCAAGAGACCCAGTACTTC. Translation: CASSSLTGTLYQETQYF.

The chain links TRBV6-4 to TRBJ2-2; D might be TRBD1 or TRBD2, each matching 5 bases. V was trimmed by 0 bases and J by 5 bases, leaving 13 bases between them. The length of the CDR3 is 16 residues. Germline-derived CDR1 and CDR2 are MRHNA and SNTAGT. The CDR3: CASSDSGDLNTGELFF. Written as DNA, the CDR3 is TGTGCCAGCAGTGACTCGGGGGACCTCAATACCGGGGAGCTGTTTTTT.

This clonotype was counted at least ten times. This chain joins TRBV4-3 and TRBJ2-7; D perhaps matches TRBD1 (6 bases). The CDR3 covers 14 residues. Germline V gene data show CDR1 as LGHNA and CDR2 as YSLEER. Trimming took off 0 bases at V and 6 bases at J, with 12 bases between the two ends. CDR3 nucleotide sequence: TGCGCCAGCAGCCAAGACACACAGGGTCGCGAGCAGTACTTC. This sequence encodes CASSQDTQGREQYF.